This entry lists 21 T cell receptor beta chains sequenced from one sample in a study of siplizumab effects on memory and regulatory T cells. Some clones are missing from TCRdb's copy, which holds only in-frame ones; the method was immunoSEQ multiplex PCR. The sample comprises tens of thousands of clones, 93% of which are singletons, and 5% to 7% rests with the top ten. Specimen: CD8+ T cells sorted from blood. These receptors came from a human donor in good health.

This clone is a singleton in its sample. The rearrangement uses TRBV7-9 and TRBJ1-1; no definite D call. The V end lost 4 bases, the J end lost 0 bases, and 18 bases lay between the germline ends. The CDR3 spans 17 residues. The germline V gene encodes CDR1 SEHNR and CDR2 FQNEAQ (reference sequence). The CDR3 spells CASSSPGGIGVNTEAFF. DNA of the CDR3: TGTGCCAGCAGCTCTCCGGGCGGGATCGGGGTGAACACTGAAGCTTTCTTT.

The gene calls are TRBV7-8 and TRBJ2-7; D is uncertain. Germline values: CDR1 SGHVS, CDR2 FQNEAQ. The CDR3 contains 15 residues. The ends were cut back, 5 bases at V and 2 bases at J, with 16 bases in the middle. The CDR3 region is CASSHSQTATYEQYF. CDR3 DNA sequence: TGTGCCAGCAGCCACTCTCAGACGGCAACCTACGAGCAGTACTTC.

The chain links TRBV7-9 to TRBJ2-1, with 8 positions matching TRBD2. With V trimmed by 5 bases and J by 6 bases, 9 bases remained unmatched. Germline CDR1 reads SEHNR; CDR2 reads FQNEAQ (reference sequence). The CDR3 has 15 amino acids. CDR3 protein: CASSHSAGEFNEQFF. The CDR3 DNA follows: TGTGCCAGCAGCCATTCAGCGGGAGAGTTCAATGAGCAGTTCTTC. The full variable domain, completed using reference TRBV7-9 and TRBJ2-1, is DTGVSQNPRHKITKRGQNVTFRCDPISEHNRLYWYRQTLGQGPEFLTYFQNEAQLEKSRLLSDRFSAERPKGSFSTLEIQRTEQGDSAMYLCASSHSAGEFNEQFFGPGTRLTVL.

This chain connects TRBV13 to TRBJ1-1, with D unresolved. CDR3 size: 12 residues. Germline CDR1 is PRHDT and CDR2 is FYEKMQ (reference sequence). V was clipped by 6 bases and J by 7 bases, with 12 bases between them. The CDR3 DNA is TGTGCCAGCAGTTCGGACGGATTTGAAGCTTTCTTT. It specifies CASSSDGFEAFF.

This rearrangement joins TRBV30 to TRBJ1-5, with D perhaps matching TRBD1 (5 bases). Germline assignment: CDR1 GTSNPN and CDR2 SVGIG (reference sequence). Trimming cost V 2 bases and J 6 bases, with 11 bases left between them. There are 13 residues in the CDR3. The CDR3 sequence: CAWSLQGSQPQHF. The CDR3 coding sequence is TGTGCCTGGAGTTTGCAGGGCAGTCAGCCCCAGCATTTT.

The V call is TRBV7-9, the J call TRBJ2-1; no definite D call. V was trimmed by 2 bases and J by 8 bases, leaving 10 bases between them. This CDR3 spans 13 amino acids. CDR1 and CDR2 (germline): SEHNR, FQNEAQ (reference sequence). The CDR3 is CASSLKQIDEQFF. The CDR3 region has the DNA TGTGCCAGCAGCTTAAAGCAGATCGATGAGCAGTTCTTC.

This clone appeared once. The rearrangement uses TRBV6-5 and TRBJ1-1, with TRBD1 matching 9 bases. In germline, CDR1 is MNHEY, CDR2 SVGAGI. The CDR3 loop spans 15 amino acids. V lost 5 bases to trimming and J lost 5 bases; unmatched junction nucleotides: 9. CDR3 sequence reads: CASSRRTGEGTEAFF. For the CDR3, the DNA is TGTGCCAGCAGTAGAAGGACAGGGGAGGGGACTGAAGCTTTCTTT.

V is TRBV4-2 and J is TRBJ2-7; TRBD2 matches at 7 bases. Germline CDR1 and CDR2: LGHNA and YNFKEQ. CDR3 size: 16 residues. The J segment lost 2 bases and the V segment lost 0 bases, leaving 7 bases of the junction unmatched. CDR3 amino acids: CASSQDNSGPTYEQYF. The DNA of the CDR3 is TGTGCCAGCAGCCAAGATAATAGCGGGCCGACCTACGAGCAGTACTTC.

Concerning this clone: A read error may produce the germline difference seen at one junction end. The sample contains more than one DNA sequence encoding this CDR3. The V gene is TRBV7-9, the J gene TRBJ2-7; TRBD2 aligns across 8 bases. The germline gives CDR1 SEHNR, CDR2 FQNEAQ (reference sequence). The CDR3 contains 15 residues. In DNA, the CDR3 is TGTGCCAGCAGCCCCCAGGGGCGGGGGGCCTACGAGCAGTACTTT. Residues: CASSPQGRGAYEQYF.

The CDR3 nucleotides are TGTGCCAGCAGCCTTTCAGGCGACGGGCAGTACTTC. Residues: CASSLSGDGQYF. V is TRBV5-6 and J is TRBJ2-7; no clear D gene. Germline loops: CDR1 SGHDT, CDR2 YYEEEE. The CDR3 has 12 amino acids. Trimming cost V 4 bases and J 9 bases, with 14 bases left between them.

The chain carries TRBV7-3 and TRBJ2-5; 8 bases agree with TRBD2. This CDR3 spans 17 amino acids. The V gene's germline CDR1 is SGHTA and CDR2 FQGTGA. The V and J ends lost 6 bases and 1 base, in that order; junction bases with no gene match: 13. The CDR3 DNA follows: TGTGCCAGCAGTCCAAGCTGGCGGGGGGTAATCCAAGAGACCCAGTACTTC. Translated, it gives CASSPSWRGVIQETQYF. Supplemented by reference TRBV7-3 and TRBJ2-5, the full variable domain reads GAGVSQTPSNKVTEKGKYVELRCDPISGHTALYWYRQSLGQGPEFLIYFQGTGAADDSGLPNDRFFAVRPEGSVSTLKIQRTERGDSAVYLCASSPSWRGVIQETQYFGPGTRLLVL.

CDR3 nucleotides: TGTGGCCAGGGCCCTGGAAACACCATATATTTT. Protein product: CGQGPGNTIYF. The chain uses TRBV7-9 and TRBJ1-3; D might be TRBD1 (5 bases). There are 11 residues in the CDR3. Germline V gives CDR1 SEHNR, CDR2 FQNEAQ (reference sequence). Combining the CDR3 with reference TRBV7-9 and TRBJ1-3 gives the whole variable domain DTGVSQNPRHKITKRGQNVTFRCDPISEHNRLYWYRQTLGQGPEFLTYFQNEAQLEKSRLLSDRFSAERPKGSFSTLEIQRTEQGDSAMYLCGQGPGNTIYFGEGSWLTVV.

CDR3 in DNA: TGTGCCAGCAGCTTGACAGGGCCCGCAAGAGAGCAGTTCTTC. This translates into CASSLTGPAREQFF. This chain links TRBV7-6 with TRBJ2-1; 7 nucleotides agree with TRBD1. The V segment lost 3 bases and the J segment 10 bases; nucleotides outside the gene matches: 9. The germline V gene encodes CDR1 SGHVS and CDR2 FNYEAQ. The CDR3 loop spans 14 amino acids.

The V gene is TRBV6-5, the J gene TRBJ2-5, with a tentative D call TRBD1 (6 bases). CDR1 MNHEY and CDR2 SVGAGI come from the germline V gene. The CDR3 loop spans 13 amino acids. The V gene lost 6 bases and the J gene lost 4 bases, with 12 bases spanning the gap. The CDR3 reads CASSLEGGETQYF. The CDR3 DNA reads TGTGCCAGCAGCCTGGAAGGGGGAGAGACCCAGTACTTC.

The chain is built from TRBV12-1 and TRBJ2-5. TRBV12-1 is marked as a pseudogene. The CDR3 runs 15 residues. The CDR3 DNA follows: TGTGCCAGCAGTCCACCGGGACGGTTACAAGAGACCCAGTACTTC. It specifies CASSPPGRLQETQYF.

This sequence joins TRBV4-1 and TRBJ1-5, with D tentatively TRBD1 (6 bases). V was pared by 0 bases and J by 3 bases, with 15 bases between. The CDR3 sequence is 17 residues long. CDR1 and CDR2 (germline): MGHRA, YSYEKL. CDR3 DNA sequence: TGCGCCAGCAGCCAAGACAGGACCGGACAGCCCAATCAGCCCCAGCATTTT. Amino acid sequence: CASSQDRTGQPNQPQHF.

The V call is TRBV15, the J call TRBJ2-7; the D is unclear. CDR3 length: 17 amino acids. V shed 0 bases and J shed 1 base, with 16 bases lying between them. CDR1 and CDR2 (germline): LNHNV, YYDKDF (reference sequence). CDR3 protein: CATSRDKYEFTSYEQYF. Written as DNA, the CDR3 is TGTGCCACCAGCAGAGATAAGTATGAATTTACATCCTACGAGCAGTACTTC.

V is TRBV5-6 and J is TRBJ1-3, with D maybe TRBD1 (6 bases). The germline V gene encodes CDR1 SGHDT and CDR2 YYEEEE. This CDR3 comprises 16 residues. The V end lost 0 bases, the J end lost 2 bases, and 12 bases lay between the germline ends. The CDR3 spells CASSLGGGTAGNTIYF. The CDR3 DNA reads TGTGCCAGCAGCTTGGGTGGGGGCACGGCTGGAAACACCATATATTTT.

DNA for the CDR3: TGTGCCAGCAGCCAAGGGACAGGCGGCTACAATGAGCAGTTCTTC. It specifies CASSQGTGGYNEQFF. The chain joins TRBV7-9 to TRBJ2-1; 8 bases match TRBD1. This CDR3 is built from 15 residues. V shed 5 bases and J 3 bases; nucleotides not matched to a gene: 6. Germline assignment: CDR1 SEHNR and CDR2 FQNEAQ (reference sequence).

This clone was recorded only once. The chain is built from TRBV10-3 and TRBJ2-7; D is unclear. CDR1 is ENHRY and CDR2 is SYGVKD in the germline V gene. V was trimmed by 10 bases and J by 1 base, leaving 20 bases between them. The CDR3 runs 15 residues. The CDR3 reads CATAAFVTVSYEQYF. DNA of the CDR3: TGTGCCACTGCCGCTTTCGTGACTGTGTCCTACGAGCAGTACTTC.

This sequence joins TRBV9 and TRBJ2-7; the match to TRBD2 covers 7 bases. From germline, CDR1 is SGDLS and CDR2 YYNGEE. Germline trimming cut 4 bases from V and 0 bases from J; bases unmatched to any gene: 7. The CDR3 spans 15 residues. This chain's CDR3 is CASSPSGHNSYEQYF. CDR3 nucleotide sequence: TGTGCCAGCAGCCCTAGCGGTCATAACTCCTACGAGCAGTACTTC.